The following is a TCR beta chain sequence with its context. Its antigen is still unknown. These data belong to a study of T cell repertoires in cytomegalovirus infection. Looking at the study overall: Through public TCR beta signatures, both CMV infection and matching HLA type were indicated.

TCRdb reprocessed the reads via MiXCR and lists one record per CDR3 protein. The sample yields approximately 500,000 distinct CDR3 sequences, 26% seen once. The study's findings and limits: CMV carriers with the relevant HLA were identified by cumulative public TCR beta family frequency. In two of eight donors, the top clonotype was HLA-C-restricted CMV-specific.

The CDR3 sequence is 14 residues long. The germline V gene encodes CDR1 SGHRS and CDR2 YFSETQ. V lost 4 bases and J lost 3, with 14 bases in between. The sequence was collected from a human donor in good health (CMV status not recorded). Some clones in this sample may be carry-over from other donors' samples. The rearrangement uses TRBV5-1 and TRBJ2-7; D is possibly TRBD1 (6 bases). Material for sequencing was PBMCs. This chain's CDR3 is CASSPTPQGYEQYF. The CDR3 DNA is TGCGCCAGCAGCCCGACCCCACAGGGCTACGAGCAGTACTTC. The full variable domain, with the rest looked up from reference TRBV5-1 and TRBJ2-7, is KAGVTQTPRYLIKTRGQQVTLSCSPISGHRSVSWYQQTPGQGLQFLFEYFSETQRNKGNFPGRFSGRQFSNSRSEMNVSTLELGDSALYLCASSPTPQGYEQYFGPGTRLTVT.